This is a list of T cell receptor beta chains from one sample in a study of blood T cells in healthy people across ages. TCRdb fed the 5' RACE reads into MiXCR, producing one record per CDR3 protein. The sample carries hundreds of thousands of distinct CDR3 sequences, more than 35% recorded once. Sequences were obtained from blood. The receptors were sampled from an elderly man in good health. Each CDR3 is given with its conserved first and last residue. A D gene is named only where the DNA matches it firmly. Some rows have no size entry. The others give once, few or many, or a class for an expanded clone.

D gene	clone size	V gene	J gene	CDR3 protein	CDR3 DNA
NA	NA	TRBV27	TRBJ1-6	CASSFSGPRDSPLHF	TGTGCCAGCAGTTTTTCCGGACCGAGAGATTCACCCCTCCACTTT
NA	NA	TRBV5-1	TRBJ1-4	CASSGGGVEKLFF	TGCGCCAGCAGCGGGGGAGGGGTTGAAAAACTGTTTTTT
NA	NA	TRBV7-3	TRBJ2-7	CASSSLARSEQYF	TGTGCCAGCAGCTCACTGGCTAGAAGCGAGCAGTACTTC
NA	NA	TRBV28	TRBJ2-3	CASSSADHIKNTQYF	TGTGCCAGCAGTTCAGCGGACCATATCAAAAATACGCAGTATTTT
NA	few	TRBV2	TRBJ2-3	CASSAPDYPQYF	TGTGCCAGCAGTGCCCCAGACTATCCGCAGTATTTT
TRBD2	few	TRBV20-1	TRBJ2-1	CSARVPGRLYNEQFF	TGCAGTGCTCGTGTACCCGGGAGGCTATACAATGAGCAGTTCTTC
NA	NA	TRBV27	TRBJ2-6	CASSSSRLGVLTF	TGTGCCAGCAGTTCGTCCCGGTTGGGCGTCCTGACTTTC
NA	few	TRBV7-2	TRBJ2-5	CASSLDAGYGGETQYF	TGTGCCAGCAGCTTAGACGCGGGATATGGAGGGGAGACCCAGTACTTC
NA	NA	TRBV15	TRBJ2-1	CATSRVQGGAYNEQFF	TGTGCCACCAGCAGGGTACAGGGAGGCGCCTACAATGAGCAGTTCTTC
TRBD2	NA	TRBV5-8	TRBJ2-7	CASSHNGRSSYEQYF	TGTGCCAGCAGCCACAACGGGAGGAGCTCCTACGAGCAGTACTTC
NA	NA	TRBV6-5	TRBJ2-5	CASSYDTNSYNEQYF	TGTGCCAGTAGTTACGACACAAACTCCTACAATGAGCAGTACTTC
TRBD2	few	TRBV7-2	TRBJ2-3	CASLAGGGDTQYF	TGTGCCAGCTTAGCGGGAGGAGGAGATACGCAGTATTTT
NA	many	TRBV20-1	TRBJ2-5	CSATQSGTPQETQYF	TGCAGTGCTACCCAATCAGGGACCCCCCAAGAGACCCAGTACTTC
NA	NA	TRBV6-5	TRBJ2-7	CASRPPGHNYEQYF	TGTGCCAGCCGCCCCCCGGGACATAACTACGAGCAGTACTTC
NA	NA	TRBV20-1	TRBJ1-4	CSARSETTNEKLFF	TGCAGTGCTAGATCGGAGACAACTAATGAAAAACTGTTTTTT
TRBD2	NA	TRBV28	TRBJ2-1	CASRDGLAEPWNEQFF	TGTGCCAGCAGGGACGGACTAGCGGAGCCTTGGAATGAGCAGTTCTTC
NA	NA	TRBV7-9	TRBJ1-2	CASSSTGTGYTF	TGTGCCAGCAGCTCCACAGGGACTGGCTACACCTTC
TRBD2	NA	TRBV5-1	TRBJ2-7	CASSSLLAAGVYEQYF	TGCGCCAGCAGCTCACTACTAGCCGCGGGGGTATACGAGCAGTACTTC
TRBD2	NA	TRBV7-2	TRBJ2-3	CASSLAGGGLAEDTQYF	TGTGCCAGCAGCTTAGCTGGGGGTGGACTAGCGGAAGATACGCAGTATTTT
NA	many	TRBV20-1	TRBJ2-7	CSARDPGKNNEQYF	TGCAGTGCTAGAGATCCGGGGAAGAACAACGAGCAGTACTTC
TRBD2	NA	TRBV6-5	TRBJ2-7	CASSYRTSGSFNEQYF	TGTGCCAGCAGTTACCGGACTAGCGGGAGTTTCAACGAGCAGTACTTC
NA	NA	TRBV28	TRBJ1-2	CASSPPGTELYGYTF	TGTGCCAGCAGCCCACCCGGGACCGAACTTTATGGCTACACCTTC
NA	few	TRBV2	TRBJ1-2	CASSVSGKDGYTF	TGTGCCAGCAGCGTTTCGGGGAAGGATGGCTACACCTTC
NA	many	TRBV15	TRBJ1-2	CATSRGGDGYGYTF	TGTGCCACCAGCAGAGGAGGGGACGGCTATGGCTACACCTTC
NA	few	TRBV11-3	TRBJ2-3	CASSFTTGPVDTQYF	TGTGCCAGCAGCTTTACGACGGGGCCGGTAGATACGCAGTATTTT
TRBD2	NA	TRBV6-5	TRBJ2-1	CASSWLAGSWEQFF	TGTGCCAGCAGTTGGCTAGCGGGATCGTGGGAGCAGTTCTTC
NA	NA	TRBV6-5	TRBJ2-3	CASSYGLSSTDTQYF	TGTGCCAGCAGTTACGGGCTCTCTAGCACAGATACGCAGTATTTT
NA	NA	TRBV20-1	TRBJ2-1	CSAGTVEQFF	TGCAGTGCAGGGACGGTCGAGCAGTTCTTC
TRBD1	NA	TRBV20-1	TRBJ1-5	CSAIRAGGDNQPQHF	TGCAGTGCTATCCGGGCAGGGGGCGATAATCAGCCCCAGCATTTT
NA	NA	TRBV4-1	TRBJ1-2	CASSQQGRYGYTF	TGCGCCAGCAGCCAACAGGGGCGGTACGGCTACACCTTC
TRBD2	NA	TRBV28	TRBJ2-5	CASSPGLAGGGETQYF	TGTGCCAGCTCACCCGGACTAGCGGGAGGCGGTGAGACCCAGTACTTC
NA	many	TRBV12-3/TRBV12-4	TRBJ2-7	CASSLDGTFDEQYF	TGTGCCAGCAGTTTAGACGGTACTTTTGACGAGCAGTACTTC
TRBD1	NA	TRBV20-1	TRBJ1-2	CSAGGGTGGGYTF	TGCAGTGCTGGGGGGGGGACAGGAGGAGGCTACACCTTC
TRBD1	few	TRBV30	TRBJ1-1	CARNQGDTEAFF	TGTGCCCGGAACCAGGGGGACACTGAAGCTTTCTTT
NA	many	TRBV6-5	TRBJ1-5	CASRSTGGGQPQHF	TGTGCCAGCAGAAGTACGGGTGGAGGTCAGCCCCAGCATTTT
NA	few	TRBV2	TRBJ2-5	CASSAEVETQYF	TGTGCCAGCAGTGCAGAGGTGGAGACCCAGTACTTC
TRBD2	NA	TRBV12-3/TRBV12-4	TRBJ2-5	CASSLGLAGGPSKKQYF	TGTGCTAGCAGTTTAGGGCTAGCGGGAGGGCCAAGTAAAAAGCAGTACTTC
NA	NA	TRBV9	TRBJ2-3	CASAPLARTDTQYF	TGTGCCAGCGCCCCACTAGCACGCACAGATACGCAGTATTTT
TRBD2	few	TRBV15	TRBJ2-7	CATSLQGLAGGHLYF	TGTGCCACCAGTTTACAGGGGCTAGCGGGAGGGCATCTGTACTTC
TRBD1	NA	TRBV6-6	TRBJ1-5	CASSYPQGGNQPQHF	TGTGCCAGCAGTTATCCCCAGGGGGGTAATCAGCCCCAGCATTTT